The entry below gives a single TCR beta chain sequence along with its context. This entry belongs to a study of shared clonotypes between healthy human individuals. In the authors' workflow: With immunoSEQ giving junction-only sequences and no quality scores, filtering differed. This table comes from immunoSEQ multiplex PCR, and its TCRdb copy is limited to in-frame clones, with some not included. V, J and clone size were drawn from that table, and D and trimming were deduced from the DNA. The sample shows approximately 2,300,000 clones, 85% to 95% of them seen only once. CDR3 length: 18 amino acids. V was pared by 0 bases and J by 2 bases, with 6 bases of the junction left unmatched. Germline CDR1 reads MDHEN; CDR2 reads SYDVKM.

The sample was naive CD4+ T cells from PBMCs. As to subset: CD45RA+ positively selected. The chain is built from TRBV28 and TRBJ2-1; 11 nucleotides line up with TRBD2. The TCR originated in a man aged 18 to 35 in good health. Some clones in this sample may be carry-over from other donors' samples. The CDR3 loop is CASSLWGLAGGAYNEQFF. Written as DNA, the CDR3 is TGTGCCAGCAGTTTATGGGGTCTAGCGGGAGGTGCCTACAATGAGCAGTTCTTC.